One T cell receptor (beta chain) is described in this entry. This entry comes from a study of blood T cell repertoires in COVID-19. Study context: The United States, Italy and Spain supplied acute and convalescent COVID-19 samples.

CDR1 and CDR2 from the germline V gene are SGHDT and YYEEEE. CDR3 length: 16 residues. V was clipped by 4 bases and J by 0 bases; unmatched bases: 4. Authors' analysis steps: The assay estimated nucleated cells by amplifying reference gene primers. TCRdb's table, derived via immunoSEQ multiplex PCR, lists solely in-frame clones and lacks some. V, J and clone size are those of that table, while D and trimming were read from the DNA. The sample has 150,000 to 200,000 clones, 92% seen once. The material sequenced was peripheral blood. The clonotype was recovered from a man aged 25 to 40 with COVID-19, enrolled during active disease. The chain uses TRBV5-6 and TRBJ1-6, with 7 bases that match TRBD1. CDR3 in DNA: TGTGCCAGCAGCCCCGGACAGGTCTCCTATAATTCACCCCTCCACTTT. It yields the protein CASSPGQVSYNSPLHF.